The rows below give T cell receptor beta chains drawn from one sample of a study of T cells in Graves' hyperthyroidism and ophthalmopathy. TCRdb re-analysed the multiplex PCR reads in MiXCR, keeping a single row per CDR3 protein. The sample shows 380,000 or so distinct CDR3 sequences, 13% of them seen only once. Sequenced: blood. These receptors were taken from a man in his thirties or forties with Graves' hyperthyroidism that later progressed to Graves' ophthalmopathy. Each CDR3 is given with its conserved first and last residue. Fields, in order: V gene, D gene, J gene, clone size, CDR3 protein, CDR3 DNA. A D gene is named only where the DNA matches it firmly. Where a row states a size, it is once, few, many or the class of an expanded clone; other rows omit it.

v_call: TRBV20-1; d_call: TRBD2; j_call: TRBJ2-7; clone_size: few; cdr3_aa: CSARDGRKLASSYEQYF; cdr3_nt: TGCAGTGCTAGGGATGGGCGCAAACTAGCGAGCTCCTACGAGCAGTACTTC
v_call: TRBV3-1; d_call: TRBD1; j_call: TRBJ1-1; clone_size: many; cdr3_aa: CASSPRTGPSEAFF; cdr3_nt: TGTGCCAGCAGCCCCCGGACAGGTCCGTCTGAAGCTTTCTTT
v_call: TRBV2; d_call: NA; j_call: TRBJ2-7; clone_size: many; cdr3_aa: CASRHRDFPSYEQYF; cdr3_nt: TGTGCCAGCAGGCACCGGGACTTTCCCTCCTACGAGCAGTACTTC
v_call: TRBV25-1; d_call: NA; j_call: TRBJ1-1; clone_size: many; cdr3_aa: CASSEYLGNTEAFF; cdr3_nt: TGTGCCAGCAGTGAATATTTGGGGAACACTGAAGCTTTCTTT
v_call: TRBV6-1; d_call: NA; j_call: TRBJ2-1; clone_size: NA; cdr3_aa: CASTQRKGGYNEQFF; cdr3_nt: TGTGCCAGCACCCAGCGGAAGGGAGGCTACAATGAGCAGTTCTTC
v_call: TRBV28; d_call: NA; j_call: TRBJ1-2; clone_size: few; cdr3_aa: CASRRGSYGYTF; cdr3_nt: TGTGCCAGCAGAAGGGGGTCCTATGGCTACACCTTC
v_call: TRBV5-1; d_call: NA; j_call: TRBJ2-1; clone_size: NA; cdr3_aa: CASSLGRSNNEQFF; cdr3_nt: TGCGCCAGCAGCTTGGGGCGTTCCAACAATGAGCAGTTCTTC
v_call: TRBV2; d_call: TRBD2; j_call: TRBJ2-1; clone_size: many; cdr3_aa: CASRGKRGGNEQFF; cdr3_nt: TGTGCCAGCAGAGGAAAGCGGGGGGGGAATGAGCAGTTCTTC
v_call: TRBV20-1; d_call: NA; j_call: TRBJ2-3; clone_size: few; cdr3_aa: CSARDLSGARTDTQYF; cdr3_nt: TGCAGTGCTAGAGATCTGTCGGGGGCACGCACAGATACGCAGTATTTT
v_call: TRBV5-4; d_call: TRBD1; j_call: TRBJ2-3; clone_size: NA; cdr3_aa: CASSLTRDRSTDTQYF; cdr3_nt: TGTGCCAGCAGCTTGACCCGGGACAGAAGCACAGATACGCAGTATTTT
v_call: TRBV9; d_call: TRBD2; j_call: TRBJ2-1; clone_size: few; cdr3_aa: CVSSPRGGNWGNEQFF; cdr3_nt: TGTGTCAGCAGCCCACGGGGGGGCAATTGGGGCAATGAGCAGTTCTTC
v_call: TRBV9; d_call: NA; j_call: TRBJ1-2; clone_size: many; cdr3_aa: CASSPSGAAPNYGYTF; cdr3_nt: TGTGCCAGCAGCCCGTCCGGGGCAGCCCCTAACTATGGCTACACCTTC
v_call: TRBV20-1; d_call: TRBD1; j_call: TRBJ2-7; clone_size: many; cdr3_aa: CSARDLGQGVREQYF; cdr3_nt: TGCAGTGCTAGAGATCTCGGGCAGGGGGTTCGAGAGCAGTACTTC
v_call: TRBV12-3/TRBV12-4; d_call: NA; j_call: TRBJ2-7; clone_size: many; cdr3_aa: CASSLKAVLAYEQYF; cdr3_nt: TGTGCCAGCAGTTTAAAGGCTGTCCTCGCCTACGAGCAGTACTTC
v_call: TRBV20-1; d_call: NA; j_call: TRBJ2-7; clone_size: many; cdr3_aa: CSARGRNFYEQYF; cdr3_nt: TGCAGTGCTAGAGGGAGGAACTTCTACGAGCAGTACTTC
v_call: TRBV3-1; d_call: NA; j_call: TRBJ1-5; clone_size: many; cdr3_aa: CASSQGSWAQRNQPQHF; cdr3_nt: TGTGCCAGCAGCCAAGGTTCTTGGGCCCAACGGAATCAGCCCCAGCATTTT
v_call: TRBV20-1; d_call: NA; j_call: TRBJ2-1; clone_size: many; cdr3_aa: CSATETSYNEQFF; cdr3_nt: TGCAGTGCTACAGAGACTAGCTACAATGAGCAGTTCTTC
v_call: TRBV5-8; d_call: TRBD2; j_call: TRBJ2-1; clone_size: NA; cdr3_aa: CASSKRSGGLQYNEQFF; cdr3_nt: TGTGCCAGCAGCAAGAGGAGCGGGGGGCTCCAATACAATGAGCAGTTCTTC
v_call: TRBV6-1; d_call: NA; j_call: TRBJ2-7; clone_size: NA; cdr3_aa: CASSAEDVYEQYF; cdr3_nt: TGTGCCAGCAGTGCAGAGGATGTTTACGAGCAGTACTTC
v_call: TRBV4-2; d_call: NA; j_call: TRBJ2-1; clone_size: few; cdr3_aa: CASSQDVSSYNEQFF; cdr3_nt: TGTGCCAGCAGCCAAGACGTGAGCTCCTACAATGAGCAGTTCTTC
v_call: TRBV12-3/TRBV12-4; d_call: TRBD2; j_call: TRBJ2-2; clone_size: many; cdr3_aa: CASSLGTSGEGEDTGELFF; cdr3_nt: TGTGCCAGCAGTCTCGGGACTAGCGGGGAAGGCGAGGACACCGGGGAGCTGTTTTTT
v_call: TRBV27; d_call: TRBD1; j_call: TRBJ1-1; clone_size: NA; cdr3_aa: CASSSWDRGGTEAFF; cdr3_nt: TGTGCCAGCAGTTCCTGGGACAGGGGCGGCACTGAAGCTTTCTTT
v_call: TRBV4-1; d_call: NA; j_call: TRBJ1-6; clone_size: NA; cdr3_aa: CASSQGQRSPLHF; cdr3_nt: TGCGCCAGCAGCCAAGGGCAGAGGTCACCCCTCCACTTT
v_call: TRBV7-6; d_call: TRBD1; j_call: TRBJ2-1; clone_size: many; cdr3_aa: CASSYSPGQALSYNEQFF; cdr3_nt: TGTGCCAGCAGCTATTCTCCGGGACAGGCCCTCTCCTACAATGAGCAGTTCTTC
v_call: TRBV10-3; d_call: NA; j_call: TRBJ2-1; clone_size: few; cdr3_aa: CAISATGAPQQFF; cdr3_nt: TGTGCCATCAGTGCGACGGGGGCCCCACAGCAGTTCTTC
v_call: TRBV5-1; d_call: NA; j_call: TRBJ1-6; clone_size: NA; cdr3_aa: CASRDPYNSPLHF; cdr3_nt: TGCGCCAGCCGGGACCCATATAATTCACCCCTCCACTTT
v_call: TRBV28; d_call: TRBD1; j_call: TRBJ1-1; clone_size: many; cdr3_aa: CASSLSDREAFF; cdr3_nt: TGTGCCAGCAGTTTATCTGACAGGGAGGCTTTCTTT
v_call: TRBV7-8; d_call: NA; j_call: TRBJ1-5; clone_size: few; cdr3_aa: CASSLAHNQPQHF; cdr3_nt: TGTGCCAGCAGCTTAGCTCATAATCAGCCCCAGCATTTT
v_call: TRBV30; d_call: NA; j_call: TRBJ2-7; clone_size: NA; cdr3_aa: CAWVRNYSPPYEQYF; cdr3_nt: TGTGCCTGGGTTAGGAATTACAGTCCCCCCTACGAGCAGTACTTC
v_call: TRBV9; d_call: NA; j_call: TRBJ2-1; clone_size: few; cdr3_aa: CASSPRILTGQYNEQFF; cdr3_nt: TGTGCCAGCAGCCCCCGGATCCTGACAGGACAGTACAATGAGCAGTTCTTC
v_call: TRBV18; d_call: NA; j_call: TRBJ1-4; clone_size: many; cdr3_aa: CASSGARLSNEKLFF; cdr3_nt: TGTGCCAGCTCAGGGGCCAGGCTGTCGAATGAAAAACTGTTTTTT
v_call: TRBV3-1; d_call: NA; j_call: TRBJ2-5; clone_size: NA; cdr3_aa: CASSPFATAQETQYF; cdr3_nt: TGTGCCAGCAGCCCCTTCGCGACAGCTCAAGAGACCCAGTACTTC
v_call: TRBV11-2; d_call: NA; j_call: TRBJ2-7; clone_size: NA; cdr3_aa: CASSPWGENTYEQYF; cdr3_nt: TGTGCCAGCAGCCCCTGGGGGGAGAATACATACGAGCAGTACTTC
v_call: TRBV6-1; d_call: NA; j_call: TRBJ1-1; clone_size: few; cdr3_aa: CASSEVRGSTEAFF; cdr3_nt: TGTGCCAGCAGTGAAGTTAGGGGATCCACTGAAGCTTTCTTT
v_call: TRBV6-1; d_call: NA; j_call: TRBJ2-1; clone_size: few; cdr3_aa: CASSDLRDKYNEQFF; cdr3_nt: TGTGCCAGCAGTGACCTCCGGGACAAATACAATGAGCAGTTCTTC
v_call: TRBV20-1; d_call: TRBD1; j_call: TRBJ1-1; clone_size: NA; cdr3_aa: CSARDPWDRGYAFF; cdr3_nt: TGCAGTGCTAGAGATCCTTGGGACAGGGGGTATGCTTTCTTT
v_call: TRBV2; d_call: TRBD1; j_call: TRBJ1-2; clone_size: NA; cdr3_aa: CASRRQGKDYGYTF; cdr3_nt: TGTGCCAGCAGACGACAGGGAAAGGACTATGGCTACACCTTC
v_call: TRBV11-2; d_call: TRBD1; j_call: TRBJ1-2; clone_size: few; cdr3_aa: CASSLTPTDRDGYTF; cdr3_nt: TGTGCCAGCAGCTTAACCCCAACTGACAGGGATGGCTACACCTTC
v_call: TRBV7-9; d_call: NA; j_call: TRBJ2-5; clone_size: few; cdr3_aa: CASRRGTQYF; cdr3_nt: TGTGCCAGCAGGAGAGGGACCCAGTACTTC
v_call: TRBV2; d_call: NA; j_call: TRBJ1-6; clone_size: few; cdr3_aa: CASRGRDYNSPLHF; cdr3_nt: TGTGCCAGCAGGGGGCGAGACTATAATTCACCCCTCCACTTT
v_call: TRBV28; d_call: NA; j_call: TRBJ2-7; clone_size: NA; cdr3_aa: CASSLWETGEQYF; cdr3_nt: TGTGCCAGCAGTTTATGGGAGACGGGGGAGCAGTACTTC
v_call: TRBV12-3/TRBV12-4; d_call: NA; j_call: TRBJ1-6; clone_size: many; cdr3_aa: CASSFVVPLHF; cdr3_nt: TGTGCCAGCAGTTTTGTCGTGCCCCTCCACTTT
v_call: TRBV7-9; d_call: NA; j_call: TRBJ2-3; clone_size: many; cdr3_aa: CASSFPPTDTQYF; cdr3_nt: TGTGCCAGCAGCTTCCCCCCCACAGATACGCAGTATTTT